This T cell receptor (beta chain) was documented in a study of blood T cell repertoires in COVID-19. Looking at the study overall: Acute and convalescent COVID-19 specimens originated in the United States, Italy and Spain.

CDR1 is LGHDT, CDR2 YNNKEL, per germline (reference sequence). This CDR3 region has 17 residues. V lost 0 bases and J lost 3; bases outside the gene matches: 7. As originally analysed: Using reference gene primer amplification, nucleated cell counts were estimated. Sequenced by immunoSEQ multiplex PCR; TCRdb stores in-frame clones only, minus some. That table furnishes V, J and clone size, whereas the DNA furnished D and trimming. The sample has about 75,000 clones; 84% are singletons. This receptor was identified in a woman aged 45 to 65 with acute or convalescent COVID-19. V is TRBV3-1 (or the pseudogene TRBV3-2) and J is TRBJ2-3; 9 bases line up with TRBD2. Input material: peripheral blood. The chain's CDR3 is CASSQERLAGSTDTQYF. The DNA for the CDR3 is TGTGCCAGCAGCCAAGAGAGGCTAGCGGGGAGTACAGATACGCAGTATTTT.